This TCR beta chain is drawn from a study of T cell responses to AZD1222 COVID-19 vaccine. Clones were read by immunoSEQ multiplex PCR, and TCRdb kept only the in-frame ones, dropping some. The sample lists about 42,000 clones, approximately 90% occurring once. Overall study findings and caveats: Increased Spike-specific TCR breadth and depth were observed after two AZD1222 doses. It should be noted that donors were predominantly white British and more often female, and clonal diversity was possibly underestimated. The study found vaccine-associated CD4 TCRs spanning spike, dominant at 160-218 and 743-854.

Germline V CDR1 and CDR2: LNHDA, SQIVND (reference sequence). V trimming: 5 bases; J trimming: 8 bases; junction bases outside the gene matches: 12. This CDR3 is built from 16 residues. This clone is a singleton in its sample. Its antigen remains unidentified. V is TRBV19 and J is TRBJ2-1, with 10 bases lining up with TRBD1. The input for sequencing was peripheral blood, taken 28 days after the second AZD1222 dose. The sequence came from an adult who received the AZD1222 COVID-19 vaccine. The CDR3 region has the DNA TGTGCCAGTAGTCCCCGACAGGGGGCTTTTTTCGATGAGCAGTTCTTC. As protein: CASSPRQGAFFDEQFF.